Listed below are T cell receptor beta chains from one sample, sequenced in a study of control samples from healthy donors and cancer patients. Clones were read by immunoSEQ multiplex PCR, and TCRdb kept only the in-frame ones, dropping some. The sample lists about 160,000 clones, 96% occurring once. The sequenced sample consisted of blood. All receptors come from a woman aged 25-40 years in good health. Each CDR3 is given with its conserved first and last residue. D genes are given only for firm matches. The size field is filled for only some rows; it gives once, few, many or a size class.

>NA|TRBV30|NA|TRBJ2-5
TGTGCCTGGAGTGGAGGGTCGGAAGAGACCCAGTACTTC
CAWSGGSEETQYF
>TRBD2|TRBV7-3|NA|TRBJ2-2
TGTGCCAGCACACCAGCGGGAGCGAACACCGGGGAGCTGTTTTTT
CASTPAGANTGELFF
>NA|TRBV7-9|NA|TRBJ1-2
TGTGCCAGCAGCTTAGCGGGGGGGCAGGCTAACTATGGCTACACCTTC
CASSLAGGQANYGYTF
>TRBD2|TRBV11-2|NA|TRBJ2-7
TGTGCCAGCAGGAAACTAGCGGGAGATTACGAGCAGTACTTC
CASRKLAGDYEQYF
>NA|TRBV5-4|few|TRBJ1-2
TGTGCCAGCAGCTTGCTGGGGTGGGACTATGGCTACACCTTC
CASSLLGWDYGYTF
>NA|TRBV5-6|NA|TRBJ1-1
TGTGCCAGCAGCCAAATAACTAACACTGAAGCTTTCTTT
CASSQITNTEAFF
>TRBD2|TRBV10-3|once|TRBJ2-1
TGTGCCATAGCGGGAGCCGCCCGCAATGAGCAGTTCTTC
CAIAGAARNEQFF
>NA|TRBV19|NA|TRBJ2-1
TGTGCCAGCCGTTGGGGTTATGAGCAGTTCTTC
CASRWGYEQFF
>TRBD1|TRBV6-5|NA|TRBJ2-1
TGTGCCAGCAGTTACCCCTCGGGACAGGGTCTCGATGAGCAGTTCTTC
CASSYPSGQGLDEQFF
>NA|TRBV4-1|once|TRBJ1-2
TGCGCCAGCAGCCAAGATGATCAGACTAACTATGGCTACACCTTC
CASSQDDQTNYGYTF
>TRBD1|TRBV28|NA|TRBJ2-5
TGTGCCAGCAGTTTTAACAGGGGCCAAGAGACCCAGTACTTC
CASSFNRGQETQYF
>NA|TRBV7-9|NA|TRBJ2-1
TGTGCCAGCTGGGGGCAGGGCCCCCTTTACAATGAGCAGTTCTTC
CASWGQGPLYNEQFF
>NA|TRBV19|NA|TRBJ1-1
TGTGCCAGTAGCCCCGGGGTTGGCACTGAAGCTTTCTTT
CASSPGVGTEAFF
>NA|TRBV4-2|NA|TRBJ1-5
TGTGCCAGCAGCCAAAATACGGAGCCAAATCAGCCCCAGCATTTT
CASSQNTEPNQPQHF
>TRBD1|TRBV18|NA|TRBJ2-3
TGTGCCAGCTCCCCCGGACAGGGACGTACAGATACGCAGTATTTT
CASSPGQGRTDTQYF
>TRBD2|TRBV18|NA|TRBJ2-1
TGTGCCAGCTCACCACCGTTAGCGGGGGGCCCGAGCTCCTACAATGAGCAGTTCTTC
CASSPPLAGGPSSYNEQFF
>TRBD1|TRBV5-1|NA|TRBJ2-7
TGCGCCAGCAGCCCGGGACAGGCGGCTGACGAGCAGTACTTC
CASSPGQAADEQYF
>NA|TRBV3-1/TRBV3-2|NA|TRBJ2-1
TGTGCCAGCAGCCAACTCCGAGCGGGCCCAAGAACGGTCTATGAGCAGTTCTTC
CASSQLRAGPRTVYEQFF
>NA|TRBV2|NA|TRBJ2-7
TGTGCCAGCAGTGGAAGGGGGTACGAGCAGTACTTC
CASSGRGYEQYF
>TRBD1|TRBV7-9|once|TRBJ1-2
TGTGCCAGCAGCTCTACTTATGGACAGGGATTGGACTATGGCTACACCTTC
CASSSTYGQGLDYGYTF
>NA|TRBV5-6|few|TRBJ2-2
TGTGCCAGCAGCTTAAGTGCCTCGAACACCGGGGAGCTGTTTTTT
CASSLSASNTGELFF
>NA|TRBV25-1|NA|TRBJ2-3
TGTGCCAGCAGTGGGGGGATTAGGCAGCGCACAGATACGCAGTATTTT
CASSGGIRQRTDTQYF
>NA|TRBV7-3|NA|TRBJ1-2
TGTGCCAGCAGCTTAAGTACTACTCTGTTGGATGGCTACACCTTC
CASSLSTTLLDGYTF
>TRBD1|TRBV23-1|NA|TRBJ1-1
TGCGCCAGCAGTCAACCGGACAGGGTCGGGAACACTGAAGCTTTCTTT
CASSQPDRVGNTEAFF
>TRBD1|TRBV6-2/TRBV6-3|NA|TRBJ1-5
TGTGCCAGCAGCCCTATCGACAGGGCACTGAATCAGCCCCAGCATTTT
CASSPIDRALNQPQHF
>NA|TRBV19|NA|TRBJ1-2
TGTGCCAGTAGCAATACAGGGATTACTAACTATGGCTACACCTTC
CASSNTGITNYGYTF
>TRBD1|TRBV7-8|NA|TRBJ1-3
TGTGCCAGCAGCTTAGGGACAGGGGGAAACACCATATATTTT
CASSLGTGGNTIYF
>NA|TRBV25-1|NA|TRBJ2-3
TGTGCCAGCAGTGAGCTGAGGGGGGGCCGGCCAGAGGAGCAGTATTTT
CASSELRGGRPEEQYF
>NA|TRBV29-1|NA|TRBJ2-2
TGCAGCGTTGTTGGGGGGCTAGGGGCCGGGGAGCTGTTTTTT
CSVVGGLGAGELFF
>TRBD2|TRBV19|NA|TRBJ2-5
TGTGCCAGTAGTGCCCGCCGTGTAGCGGGGGTCCATACCCAGTACTTC
CASSARRVAGVHTQYF
>NA|TRBV14|NA|TRBJ1-1
TGTGCCAGCAGCCGACGGGGGCGGAACACTGAAGCTTTCTTT
CASSRRGRNTEAFF
>NA|TRBV12-3/TRBV12-4|NA|TRBJ1-1
TGTGCCAGCAGCCTGAACCCCCTCGGAGCTTTCTTT
CASSLNPLGAFF
>TRBD2|TRBV28|NA|TRBJ2-7
TGTGCCAGCAGTGTCCTAGCGGGAGACGACGAGCAGTACTTC
CASSVLAGDDEQYF
>NA|TRBV7-3|NA|TRBJ1-1
TGTGCCAGCAGCTGGGACGGTCACACTGAAGCTTTCTTT
CASSWDGHTEAFF
>NA|TRBV5-1|NA|TRBJ2-1
TGCGCCAGCAGCTTGATTGGTACACGAAACAATGAGCAGTTCTTC
CASSLIGTRNNEQFF
>NA|TRBV27|NA|TRBJ1-1
TGTGCCAGCAGTTTTGTGAGCTACACTGAAGCTTTCTTT
CASSFVSYTEAFF
>NA|TRBV30|NA|TRBJ1-1
TGTGCCTGGAGTGTAGCGGGCACTGAAGCTTTCTTT
CAWSVAGTEAFF
>TRBD1|TRBV18|NA|TRBJ2-3
TGTGCCAGCTCACCACAGGGGACAGGGAACCTACCGGGCTTTTTT
CASSPQGTGNLPGFF
>TRBD1|TRBV15|NA|TRBJ1-4
TGTGCCACCAGCAGCGAACAGGGGGCTATTAATGAAAAACTGTTTTTT
CATSSEQGAINEKLFF
>TRBD2|TRBV18|NA|TRBJ2-1
TGTGCCAGCTCACCGACTAGCGGGAGGGCCAATGAGCAGTTCTTC
CASSPTSGRANEQFF
>NA|TRBV20-1|NA|TRBJ1-5
TGCAGTGCTAGTCCCGGGACGGGTAGCAATCAGCCCCAGCATTTT
CSASPGTGSNQPQHF
>NA|TRBV13|NA|TRBJ1-1
TGTGCCAGCAGCCACGACAGGAACACTGAAGCTTTCTTT
CASSHDRNTEAFF
>NA|TRBV28|NA|TRBJ1-5
TGTGCCAGCAGTCTGCCAGGGGCTTATAGCAATCAGCCCCAGCATTTT
CASSLPGAYSNQPQHF
>NA|TRBV5-4|NA|TRBJ1-1
TGTGCCAGCAGCCGACAGCTTTCGGGGAACACTGAAGCTTTCTTT
CASSRQLSGNTEAFF
>NA|TRBV5-1|few|TRBJ1-3
TGCGCCAGCAGCTTCGCCGGGGGCTCTGGAAACACCATATATTTT
CASSFAGGSGNTIYF
>NA|TRBV3-1/TRBV3-2|once|TRBJ1-2
TGTGCCAGCAGCCAAGATTCCAGGGACTATGGCTACACCTTC
CASSQDSRDYGYTF
>NA|TRBV6-5|NA|TRBJ1-1
TGTGCCAGCACCCCTCGGGCCACTGAAGCTTTCTTT
CASTPRATEAFF
>NA|TRBV28|NA|TRBJ1-6
TGTGCCAGCAGTTTTAGAGGGCAGAGCTCCTATAATTCACCCCTCCACTTT
CASSFRGQSSYNSPLHF
>NA|TRBV4-2|NA|TRBJ1-2
TGTGCCAGCAGCCAAGAAATCGGTCCCAGCGGCTACACCTTC
CASSQEIGPSGYTF
>NA|TRBV19|NA|TRBJ2-1
TGTGCCAGTAGTATCCGGAGGGCGGAGCAGTTCTTC
CASSIRRAEQFF
>TRBD1|TRBV5-1|once|TRBJ1-2
TGCGCCAGCGACGACAGGGGGCCCTATGGCTACACCTTC
CASDDRGPYGYTF
>NA|TRBV28|NA|TRBJ2-2
TGTGCCAGCAGTTTAGAGGGGTTCGGGGCAACCGGGGAGCTGTTTTTT
CASSLEGFGATGELFF
>NA|TRBV2|NA|TRBJ1-1
TGTGCCAGCAATCTGGGACATTTGAACACTGAAGCTTTCTTT
CASNLGHLNTEAFF
>NA|TRBV6-1|NA|TRBJ1-1
TGTGCCAGCAGTGAAGGCCCAGAGAACACTGAAGCTTTCTTT
CASSEGPENTEAFF
>NA|TRBV6-6|NA|TRBJ2-3
TGTGCCAGCAGTGGGGGTGGGCCGTTCACAGATACGCAGTATTTT
CASSGGGPFTDTQYF
>TRBD1|TRBV5-1|NA|TRBJ1-4
TGCGCCAGCAGCCCGGACAGGGGGCACGGTAATGAAAAACTGTTTTTT
CASSPDRGHGNEKLFF